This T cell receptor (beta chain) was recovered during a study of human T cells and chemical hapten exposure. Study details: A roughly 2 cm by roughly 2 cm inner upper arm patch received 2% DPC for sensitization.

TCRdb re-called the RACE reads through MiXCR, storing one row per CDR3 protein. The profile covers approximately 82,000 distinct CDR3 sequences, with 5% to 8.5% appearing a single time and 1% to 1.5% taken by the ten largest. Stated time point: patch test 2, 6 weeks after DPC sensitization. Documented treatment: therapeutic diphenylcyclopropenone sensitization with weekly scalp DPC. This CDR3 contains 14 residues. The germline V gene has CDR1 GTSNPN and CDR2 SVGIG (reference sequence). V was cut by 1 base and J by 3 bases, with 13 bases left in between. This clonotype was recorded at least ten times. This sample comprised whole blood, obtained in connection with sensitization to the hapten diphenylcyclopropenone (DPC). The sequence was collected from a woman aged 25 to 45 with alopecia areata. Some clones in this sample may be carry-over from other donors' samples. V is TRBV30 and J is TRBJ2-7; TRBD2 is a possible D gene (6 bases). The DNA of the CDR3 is TGTGCCTGGAGTGGTGGGGGGAGGTACTACGAGCAGTACTTC. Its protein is CAWSGGGRYYEQYF.